What follows describes a single T cell receptor (beta chain). Its antigen is not identified. Per germline, CDR1 SGHRS and CDR2 YFSETQ. The CDR3 loop spans 12 amino acids. The authors prepared UMI-labeled TRB cDNA libraries by 5' RACE. TCRdb reprocessed the 5' RACE reads, with one entry per CDR3 protein and no DNA. This sample's clone table lists around 160,000 distinct CDR3 sequences. This entry comes from a study of CXCR3-negative and CXCR3-positive naive CD8 T cells. Across the whole study: Total TRB output reached 130 million to 150 million reads, about 1.5 +/- 0.3 million per library. Study results and limitations: Memory CD8+ cells had much lower diversity, and both naive subsets had comparably high diversity. TRB CDR3 hydrophobicity was greater in CXCR3-positive naive cells than in CXCR3-negative naive cells.

The chain couples TRBV5-1 to TRBJ2-7; TCRdb calls TRBD1, which cannot be checked without DNA. Source material: naive CXCR3+ CD8+ T cells from blood. As for subset: CD45RO-CCR7+CD27+CD95- naive CD8+ T cells expressing CXCR3 (TNR3+). The sequence came from a human donor in good health. Some clones in this sample may be carry-over from other donors' samples. CDR3 sequence reads: CASRPDSYEQYF.